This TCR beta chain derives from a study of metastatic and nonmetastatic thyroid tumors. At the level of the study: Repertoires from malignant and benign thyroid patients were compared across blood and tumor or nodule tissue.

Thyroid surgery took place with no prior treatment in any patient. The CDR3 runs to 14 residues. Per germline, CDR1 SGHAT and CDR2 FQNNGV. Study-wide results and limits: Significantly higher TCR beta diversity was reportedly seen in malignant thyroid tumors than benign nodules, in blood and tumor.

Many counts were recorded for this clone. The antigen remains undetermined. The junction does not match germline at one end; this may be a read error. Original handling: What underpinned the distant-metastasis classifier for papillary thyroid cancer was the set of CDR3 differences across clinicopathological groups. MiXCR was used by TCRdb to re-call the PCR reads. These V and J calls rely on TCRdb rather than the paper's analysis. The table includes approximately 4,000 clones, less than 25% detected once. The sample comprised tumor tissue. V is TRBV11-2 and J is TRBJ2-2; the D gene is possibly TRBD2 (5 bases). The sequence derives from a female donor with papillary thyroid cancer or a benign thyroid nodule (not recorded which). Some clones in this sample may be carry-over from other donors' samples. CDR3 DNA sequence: TGTGCCAGCAGCCGCACAAGATTTACCGGGGAGCCGTTTTTT. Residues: CASSRTRFTGEPFF.